Listed below are T cell receptor beta chains from one sample, sequenced in a study of CD8+ T cells in alopecia areata. Sequencing used immunoSEQ multiplex PCR; TCRdb keeps in-frame clones, though not all of them. In the table there are 90,000 to 100,000 clones, about two fifths of which are singletons. The specimen was CD4+ T cells sorted from blood. The receptors were sampled from a human donor with alopecia areata. Each CDR3 is given with its conserved first and last residue. D genes are given only for firm matches. The size entry is marked missing in some rows and otherwise reads once, few, many or a size class.

NA,TRBV27,TRBJ1-2,NA,CASSLAGAYGYTF,TGTGCCAGCAGTTTAGCAGGGGCCTATGGCTACACCTTC
NA,TRBV27,TRBJ2-7,NA,CASMQGHEQYF,TGTGCCAGCATGCAGGGGCACGAGCAGTACTTC
NA,TRBV18,TRBJ2-5,medium-sized,CASSKDSQETQYF,TGTGCCAGCTCAAAGGACAGTCAAGAGACCCAGTACTTC
TRBD2,TRBV2,TRBJ2-2,NA,CASSGTSGSNTGELFF,TGTGCCAGCAGTGGGACTAGCGGCTCGAACACCGGGGAGCTGTTTTTT
TRBD2,TRBV4-2,TRBJ2-7,NA,CASSQAPGGEQYF,TGTGCCAGCAGCCAAGCCCCGGGGGGCGAGCAGTACTTC
NA,TRBV28,TRBJ2-5,NA,CASSDPRARETQYF,TGTGCCAGCAGCGATCCCAGGGCCCGGGAGACCCAGTACTTC
NA,TRBV4-1,TRBJ1-4,NA,CASSETGTAREKLFF,TGCGCCAGCAGCGAAACCGGGACTGCACGGGAAAAACTGTTTTTT
NA,TRBV5-1,TRBJ1-4,NA,CASSLDDNEKLFF,TGCGCCAGCAGCTTGGACGATAATGAAAAACTGTTTTTT
NA,TRBV28,TRBJ2-5,NA,CASSGGGQETQYF,TGTGCCAGCAGTGGAGGGGGGCAAGAGACCCAGTACTTC
TRBD2,TRBV7-9,TRBJ2-3,NA,CASSQIAGDTDTQYF,TGTGCCAGCAGCCAAATAGCGGGAGACACAGATACGCAGTATTTT
TRBD2,TRBV28,TRBJ2-1,NA,CASSPSGGYNEQFF,TGTGCCAGCAGTCCCAGCGGGGGCTACAATGAGCAGTTCTTC
NA,TRBV28,TRBJ2-1,NA,CASRPEGKAINEQFF,TGTGCCAGCAGGCCCGAGGGTAAGGCTATAAATGAGCAGTTCTTC
NA,TRBV28,TRBJ2-6,NA,CASRLGVWSGANVLTF,TGTGCCAGCAGGCTAGGGGTTTGGTCTGGGGCCAACGTCCTGACTTTC
NA,TRBV5-1,TRBJ2-7,NA,CASSLRGQSYEQYF,TGCGCCAGCAGCTTGCGGGGTCAGTCCTACGAGCAGTACTTC
NA,TRBV2,TRBJ1-1,once,CASADGLNTEAFF,TGTGCCAGCGCCGACGGGTTGAACACTGAAGCTTTCTTT
NA,TRBV7-2,TRBJ2-7,many,CASSLANGGFEQYF,TGTGCCAGCAGCTTAGCGAATGGGGGGTTCGAGCAGTACTTC
NA,TRBV7-7,TRBJ2-5,NA,CASSLFPGRLETQYF,TGTGCCAGCAGCCTATTTCCAGGTCGTTTAGAGACCCAGTACTTC
NA,TRBV5-4,TRBJ1-2,NA,CASSLTGDGVYGYTF,TGTGCCAGCAGCTTGACAGGTGATGGAGTCTATGGCTACACCTTC
NA,TRBV5-1,TRBJ2-3,few,CASSSASGTDTQYF,TGCGCCAGCAGCTCGGCTAGCGGCACAGATACGCAGTATTTT
NA,TRBV7-2,TRBJ1-1,few,CASSLGPLGEAFF,TGTGCCAGCAGCTTAGGCCCCCTGGGTGAAGCTTTCTTT
NA,TRBV15,TRBJ2-6,few,CATSRDRRFGLGGANVLTF,TGTGCCACCAGCAGAGATCGGCGGTTTGGCCTGGGTGGGGCCAACGTCCTGACTTTC
TRBD1,TRBV7-9,TRBJ1-2,few,CASSPRPGTVNGYTF,TGTGCCAGCAGCCCCAGACCCGGGACAGTTAATGGCTACACCTTC
TRBD2,TRBV29-1,TRBJ2-5,few,CSVGLAGGQETQYF,TGCAGCGTTGGACTAGCGGGAGGTCAAGAGACCCAGTACTTC
NA,TRBV15,TRBJ1-4,NA,CATSQGTRGNEKLFF,TGTGCCACCAGCCAGGGGACTCGGGGTAATGAAAAACTGTTTTTT
TRBD2,TRBV5-1,TRBJ2-3,few,CASSLAVAGAGDTQYF,TGCGCCAGCAGCTTGGCAGTAGCGGGAGCTGGTGATACGCAGTATTTT
NA,TRBV4-1,TRBJ1-5,NA,CASSQAEDKGRPQHF,TGCGCCAGCAGCCAGGCCGAGGACAAGGGTCGGCCCCAGCATTTT
TRBD1,TRBV28,TRBJ2-5,NA,CASSATGGKREETQYF,TGTGCCAGCAGTGCCACAGGGGGCAAAAGAGAAGAGACCCAGTACTTC
TRBD1,TRBV18,TRBJ2-2,NA,CASSHSGQGPGELFF,TGTGCCAGCTCACATTCCGGACAGGGTCCCGGGGAGCTGTTTTTT
NA,TRBV7-6,TRBJ1-1,few,CASSQMPRGNTEAFF,TGTGCCAGCAGCCAGATGCCTAGGGGGAACACTGAAGCTTTCTTT
NA,TRBV30,TRBJ2-3,few,CAWSGTSGGGTQYF,TGTGCCTGGAGTGGCACTAGTGGGGGTGGTACGCAGTATTTT
NA,TRBV7-9,TRBJ2-2,few,CASSLKFGTITGELFF,TGTGCCAGCAGCTTGAAATTTGGGACCATCACCGGGGAGCTGTTTTTT
NA,TRBV5-1,TRBJ1-5,few,CASSEQGPNQPQHF,TGCGCCAGCAGTGAACAGGGACCGAATCAGCCCCAGCATTTT
TRBD2,TRBV30,TRBJ2-5,NA,CAWKSSGSAQETQYF,TGTGCCTGGAAGTCGAGCGGGAGCGCTCAAGAGACCCAGTACTTC
NA,TRBV7-9,TRBJ1-2,NA,CASTTNLGYTF,TGTGCCAGCACCACTAATTTAGGCTACACCTTC
NA,TRBV27,TRBJ1-2,NA,CASSLSGARYGYTF,TGTGCCAGCAGTTTATCCGGGGCCCGATATGGCTACACCTTC
NA,TRBV29-1,TRBJ1-4,NA,CSVVRGPNEKLFF,TGCAGCGTTGTGAGGGGTCCTAATGAAAAACTGTTTTTT
TRBD1,TRBV4-3,TRBJ1-6,NA,CASSSQPGTGNSPLHF,TGCGCCAGCAGCTCTCAACCCGGGACAGGGAATTCACCCCTCCACTTT
TRBD1,TRBV18,TRBJ2-7,NA,CASSPTRQGIDEQYF,TGTGCCAGCTCACCTACGAGACAGGGTATCGACGAGCAGTACTTC
NA,TRBV23-1,TRBJ2-2,few,CASSPTGGRIGFEDTGELFF,TGCGCCAGCTCCCCAACCGGGGGGCGGATAGGCTTTGAGGACACCGGGGAGCTGTTTTTT
NA,TRBV28,TRBJ1-5,medium-sized,CASSFVAGAIHQPQHF,TGTGCCAGCAGTTTTGTGGCAGGGGCTATTCATCAGCCCCAGCATTTT
NA,TRBV5-1,TRBJ1-5,NA,CASSRGEGGQPQHF,TGCGCCAGCAGCCGAGGGGAAGGGGGTCAGCCCCAGCATTTT
NA,TRBV5-1,TRBJ2-5,NA,CASSLAGPSIRGGQETQYF,TGCGCCAGCAGCTTGGCCGGACCATCAATAAGAGGGGGCCAAGAGACCCAGTACTTC
TRBD1,TRBV6-1,TRBJ1-1,NA,CASSEPGQGEGKGTEAFF,TGTGCCAGCAGTGAACCGGGACAGGGTGAGGGGAAGGGCACTGAAGCTTTCTTT
TRBD1,TRBV28,TRBJ1-6,NA,CASSTPGQGNSPLHF,TGTGCCAGCAGTACCCCGGGACAGGGGAATTCACCCCTCCACTTT
NA,TRBV5-1,TRBJ2-5,few,CASSFREETQYF,TGCGCCAGCAGCTTCAGGGAAGAGACCCAGTACTTC
TRBD1,TRBV29-1,TRBJ1-2,NA,CSVEEVRDSLYGYTF,TGCAGCGTTGAAGAGGTGAGGGACAGCCTCTATGGCTACACCTTC